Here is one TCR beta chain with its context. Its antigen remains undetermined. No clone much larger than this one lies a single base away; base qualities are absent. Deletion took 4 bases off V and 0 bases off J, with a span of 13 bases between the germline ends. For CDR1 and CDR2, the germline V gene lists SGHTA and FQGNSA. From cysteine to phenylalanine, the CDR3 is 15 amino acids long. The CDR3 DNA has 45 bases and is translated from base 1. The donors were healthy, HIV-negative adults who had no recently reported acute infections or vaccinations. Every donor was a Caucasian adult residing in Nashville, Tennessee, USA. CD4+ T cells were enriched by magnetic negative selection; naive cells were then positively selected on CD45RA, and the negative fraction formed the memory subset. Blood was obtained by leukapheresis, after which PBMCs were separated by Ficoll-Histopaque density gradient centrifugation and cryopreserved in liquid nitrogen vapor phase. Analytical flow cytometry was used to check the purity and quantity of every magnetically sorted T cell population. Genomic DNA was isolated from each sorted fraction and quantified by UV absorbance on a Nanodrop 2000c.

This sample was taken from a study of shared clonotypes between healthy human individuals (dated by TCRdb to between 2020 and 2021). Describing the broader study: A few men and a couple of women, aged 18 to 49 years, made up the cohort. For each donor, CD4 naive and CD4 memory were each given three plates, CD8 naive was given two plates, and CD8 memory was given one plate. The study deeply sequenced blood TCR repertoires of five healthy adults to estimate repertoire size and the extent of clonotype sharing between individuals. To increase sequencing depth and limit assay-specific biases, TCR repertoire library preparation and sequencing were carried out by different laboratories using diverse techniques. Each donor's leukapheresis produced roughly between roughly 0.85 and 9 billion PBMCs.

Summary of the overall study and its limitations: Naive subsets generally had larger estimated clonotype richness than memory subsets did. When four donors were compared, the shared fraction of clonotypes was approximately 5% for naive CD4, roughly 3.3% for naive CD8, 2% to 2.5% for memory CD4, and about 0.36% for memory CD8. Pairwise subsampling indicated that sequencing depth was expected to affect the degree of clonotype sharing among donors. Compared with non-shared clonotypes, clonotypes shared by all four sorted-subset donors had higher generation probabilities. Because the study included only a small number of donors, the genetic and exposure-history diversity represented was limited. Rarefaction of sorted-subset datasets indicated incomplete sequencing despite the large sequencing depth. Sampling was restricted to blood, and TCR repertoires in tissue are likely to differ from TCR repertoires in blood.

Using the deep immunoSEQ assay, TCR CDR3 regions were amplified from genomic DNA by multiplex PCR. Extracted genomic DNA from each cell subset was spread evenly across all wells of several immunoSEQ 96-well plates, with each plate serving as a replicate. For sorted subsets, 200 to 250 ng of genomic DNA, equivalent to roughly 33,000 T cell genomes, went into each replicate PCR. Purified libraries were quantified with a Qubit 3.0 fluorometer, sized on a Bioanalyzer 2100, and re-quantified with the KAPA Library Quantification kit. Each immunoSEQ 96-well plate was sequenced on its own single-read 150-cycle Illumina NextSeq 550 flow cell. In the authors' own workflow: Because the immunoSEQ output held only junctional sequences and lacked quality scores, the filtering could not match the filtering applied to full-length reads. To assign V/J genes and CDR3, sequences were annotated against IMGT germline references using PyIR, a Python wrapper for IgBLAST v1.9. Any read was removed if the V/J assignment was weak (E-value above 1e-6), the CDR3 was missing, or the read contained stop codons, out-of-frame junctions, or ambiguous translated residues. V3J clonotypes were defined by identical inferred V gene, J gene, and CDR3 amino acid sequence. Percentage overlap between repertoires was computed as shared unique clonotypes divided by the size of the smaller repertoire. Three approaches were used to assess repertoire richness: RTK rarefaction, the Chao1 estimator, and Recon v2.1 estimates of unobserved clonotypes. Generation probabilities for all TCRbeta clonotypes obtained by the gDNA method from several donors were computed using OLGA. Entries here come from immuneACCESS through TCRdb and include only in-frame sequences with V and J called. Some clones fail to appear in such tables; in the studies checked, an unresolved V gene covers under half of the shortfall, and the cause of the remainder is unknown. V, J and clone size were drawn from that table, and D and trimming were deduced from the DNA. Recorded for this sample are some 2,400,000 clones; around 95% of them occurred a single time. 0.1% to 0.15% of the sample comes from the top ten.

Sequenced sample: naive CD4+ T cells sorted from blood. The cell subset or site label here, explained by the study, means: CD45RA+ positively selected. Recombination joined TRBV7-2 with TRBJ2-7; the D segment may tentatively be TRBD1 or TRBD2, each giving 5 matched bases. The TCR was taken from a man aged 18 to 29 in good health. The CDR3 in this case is CASSWENRLSYEQYF. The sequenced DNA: TGTGCCAGCAGCTGGGAGAACAGGCTCTCCTACGAGCAGTACTTC.